One sample yielded the 24 T cell receptor beta chains listed below, sequenced in a study of glioma-infiltrating T cells (dated by TCRdb to the mid-2010s). The sample was run on an Illumina MiSeq. TCR alpha and beta CDR3 regions were amplified with the iRepertoire nested amplicon-rescue multiplex PCR (arm-PCR) platform from RNA. Using fastp at Q25 and MiXCR, TCRdb reprocessed the public reads and kept productive beta chains. Every distinct CDR3 protein forms one entry, paired with its most common genes and DNA. For this sample there are approximately 88,000 distinct CDR3 sequences; around 23% appear just once. The ten largest make up 6.7% of the sample. Specimen: glioma tissue, nonneoplastic brain tissue, or PBMCs (not recorded which). All receptors derive from a human donor with low-grade glioma or glioblastoma, undergoing nonglioma brain surgery, or in good health (not recorded which).

The table lists this clonotype with many counts. The V call is TRBV27, the J call TRBJ1-5; D not certain. Between the trimmed V and J ends, which lost 1 base and 1 base, there was a span of 11 bases. The CDR3 extends over 16 amino acids. Germline CDR1 and CDR2: MNHEY and SMNVEV (reference sequence). CDR3 sequence reads: CASSLYSGGSNQPQHF. The CDR3 DNA sequence: TGTGCCAGCAGTTTATATTCCGGAGGGAGCAATCAGCCCCAGCATTTT.

This clonotype has ten or more counts. V gene TRBV11-2 combines with J gene TRBJ1-1; D remains unclear. The V end was cut by 1 base, the J end by 7 bases, with 10 bases between. Germline V lookup: CDR1 SGHAT, CDR2 FQNNGV. The CDR3 has 13 amino acids. CDR3 sequence: CASSLVSSFEAFF. For the CDR3, the DNA is TGTGCCAGCAGCTTAGTGAGCAGTTTTGAAGCTTTCTTT.

This clonotype was picked up many times. The gene calls are TRBV29-1 and TRBJ1-1, with TRBD1 as a possible D gene (6 bases). Germline V gives CDR1 SQVTM, CDR2 ANQGSEA. Trimming shortened V by 4 bases and J by 3 bases, and 9 bases separated the two germline ends. CDR3 length: 12 amino acids. In DNA, the CDR3 is TGCAGCGTTGCCAGGGGCGACACTGAAGCTTTCTTT. It specifies CSVARGDTEAFF.

This chain uses TRBV7-2 with TRBJ2-7; possible D gene TRBD1, 5 bases. CDR1 SGHTA and CDR2 FQGNSA come from the germline V gene. Trimming pared 9 bases from V and 4 bases from J, leaving 22 bases between. The CDR3 contains 15 residues. In nucleotides, the CDR3 is TGTGCCAGTAGTATCACCCAAGGGGTTGGGTACGAGCAGTACTTC. This translates into CASSITQGVGYEQYF.

The chain recombines TRBV19 with TRBJ2-3; 8 bases align to TRBD1. The V segment lost 4 bases and the J segment 0 bases; nucleotides outside the gene matches: 9. Germline-derived CDR1 and CDR2 are LNHDA and SQIVND (reference sequence). The CDR3 extends over 17 amino acids. The CDR3 sequence is CASSTEGQDVSTDTQYF. CDR3 nucleotide sequence: TGTGCCAGTAGTACCGAGGGACAGGATGTTAGCACAGATACGCAGTATTTT.

The CDR3 is CASSPENSGRRSYEQYF. The DNA of the CDR3 is TGTGCCAGCAGTCCGGAGAATAGCGGGAGGAGGTCCTACGAGCAGTACTTC. The chain links TRBV5-4 to TRBJ2-7; the match to TRBD2 covers 10 bases. This CDR3 spans 17 amino acids. CDR1 SGHNT and CDR2 YYREEE come from the germline V gene (reference sequence). V lost 5 bases and J lost 1; bases outside the gene matches: 12.

In its sample, this clonotype was seen many times. J is TRBJ1-2 and V is TRBV7-2; D possibly corresponds to TRBD1 (6 bases). The V gene's germline CDR1 is SGHTA and CDR2 FQGNSA. V lost 9 bases to trimming and J lost 8 bases, with 19 bases between them. The CDR3 consists of 13 residues. CDR3 amino acids: CASNRVGLIGYTF. The CDR3 region has the DNA TGTGCCAGTAACAGGGTTGGATTGATAGGCTACACCTTC.

This clonotype was seen at least ten times. The gene calls are TRBV20-1 and TRBJ2-1, with D possibly TRBD2 on 6 matching bases. CDR1 is DFQATT, CDR2 SNEGSKA, per germline (reference sequence). V lost 0 bases to trimming and J lost 3 bases, with 15 bases between them. The CDR3 length is 16 residues. CDR3 sequence reads: CSARDATVAVYNEQFF. CDR3 DNA sequence: TGCAGTGCTAGAGACGCGACAGTAGCGGTCTACAATGAGCAGTTCTTC.

The sample holds one count of this clonotype. The V and J genes are TRBV7-9 and TRBJ2-6, with D possibly called TRBD1 or TRBD2 (5 bases each). This CDR3 is built from 16 residues. The V gene lost 9 bases and the J gene lost 4 bases, with 19 bases spanning the gap. The germline V gene encodes CDR1 SEHNR and CDR2 FQNEAQ (reference sequence). For the CDR3, the DNA is TGTGCCAGTCGCCGGGGCCCTTCATCCGGGGCCAACGTCCTGACTTTC. Translating it yields CASRRGPSSGANVLTF.

This clonotype showed up many times. The chain is built from TRBV2 and TRBJ1-1; a weak D match, TRBD1 (6 bases). V shed 7 bases and J shed 2 bases, with 11 bases lying between them. The CDR3 is 13 amino acids. CDR1 and CDR2 (germline): SNHLY, FYNNEI. CDR3 sequence: CASNGQLNTEAFF. CDR3 nucleotides: TGTGCCAGCAACGGACAGTTAAACACTGAAGCTTTCTTT. Full variable domain (missing parts from reference TRBV2 and TRBJ1-1): EPEVTQTPSHQVTQMGQEVILRCVPISNHLYFYWYRQILGQKVEFLVSFYNNEISEKSEIFDDQFSVERPDGSNFTLKIRSTKLEDSAMYFCASNGQLNTEAFFGQGTRLTVV.

Many counts were recorded for this clonotype. The chain carries TRBV7-2 and TRBJ2-1; TRBD1 aligns across 11 bases. With V trimmed by 2 bases and J by 6 bases, 9 bases remained unmatched. The V gene's germline CDR1 is SGHTA and CDR2 FQGNSA. The CDR3 sequence is 17 residues long. Here the CDR3 reads CASSLQGTGGTTNEQFF. The CDR3, as DNA: TGTGCCAGCAGCTTACAGGGGACAGGGGGTACAACCAATGAGCAGTTCTTC.

Comments on this clonotype: Given a much more abundant clone one base away, this may be a read error. The J gene is TRBJ2-3, the V gene TRBV9; tentative D call: TRBD2 (5 bases). This CDR3 contains 13 residues. Germline V lookup: CDR1 SGDLS, CDR2 YYNGEE. The CDR3 sequence is CASSVGSLDTQCF. DNA for the CDR3: TGTGCCAGCAGCGTTGGGAGTTTAGATACGCAGTGTTTT.

This clonotype was detected ten times or more. The genes are TRBV27 and TRBJ2-7; D is unresolved. CDR1 is MNHEY, CDR2 SMNVEV, per germline (reference sequence). V lost 2 bases and J 5 bases, leaving 10 bases between the germline ends. This CDR3 has 13 amino acids. CDR3 bases: TGTGCCAGCAGTTTAAATAGATACGACGAGCAGTACTTC. Its protein product is CASSLNRYDEQYF.

V and J are TRBV4-1 and TRBJ2-1, with 14 bases identical to TRBD2. CDR1 and CDR2 (germline): MGHRA, YSYEKL. J gave up 6 bases and V 1 base, and 5 bases lay outside the gene matches. This CDR3 comprises 17 residues. The CDR3 DNA sequence: TGCGCCAGCAGCCAAGGACTAGCGGGAGGGCCTGCCAATGAGCAGTTCTTC. Translating it yields CASSQGLAGGPANEQFF.

This clonotype has a count of ten or more. The chain links TRBV10-1 to TRBJ2-1, with D possibly matching TRBD1 (6 bases). Germline CDR1 is WNHNN and CDR2 is SYGVQD (reference sequence). Trimming removed 0 bases at V and 9 bases at J, with 15 bases between. The CDR3 length is 15 residues. The DNA for the CDR3 is TGCGCCAGCAGTGAGTCGGGAACAGGGTTCCGTGAGCAGTTCTTC. It codes for CASSESGTGFREQFF.

This clonotype was seen repeatedly, ten times or more. The rearrangement joins TRBV15 to TRBJ1-2, with D possibly TRBD1 on 6 matching bases. The germline V gene encodes CDR1 LNHNV and CDR2 YYDKDF (reference sequence). V was clipped by 3 bases and J by 8 bases, with 16 bases between them. The CDR3 loop spans 14 amino acids. This chain's CDR3 is CATSRQDTGSGYTF. The CDR3 DNA reads TGTGCCACCAGCAGGCAGGACACAGGGTCGGGCTACACCTTC.

This clonotype was recorded many times. V usage is TRBV27 and J usage is TRBJ2-7; D possibly corresponds to TRBD1 (6 bases). This CDR3 comprises 15 residues. Germline CDR1 and CDR2: MNHEY and SMNVEV (reference sequence). Trimming left V 5 bases short and J 6 bases short, with 20 bases between. The CDR3 DNA is TGTGCCAGCAGTGGAGCCAGGGGTAGGTCCATCGAGCAGTACTTC. This sequence encodes CASSGARGRSIEQYF.

This clonotype was counted many times. V usage is TRBV3-1 and J usage is TRBJ1-5; D might be TRBD1 (5 bases). V lost 4 bases and J 2 bases, leaving 6 bases between the germline ends. CDR3 length: 13 amino acids. The V gene's germline CDR1 is LGHDT and CDR2 YNNKEL (reference sequence). CDR3 residues: CASSRGGNQPQHF. The CDR3 DNA reads as TGTGCCAGCAGCCGGGGCGGCAATCAGCCCCAGCATTTT.

This clonotype was detected many times. The chain combines TRBV6-2 or TRBV6-3 with TRBJ2-5, with D maybe TRBD1 (5 bases). The CDR3 loop spans 12 amino acids. Trimming shortened V by 10 bases and J by 1 base, and 10 bases separated the two germline ends. Germline CDR1 is MNHEY and CDR2 is SVGEGT. The CDR3 loop is CATGHSQETQYF. In nucleotides, the CDR3 is TGTGCCACTGGACACTCCCAAGAGACCCAGTACTTC.

Note on this clonotype: One end of the junction is discordant with germline, which a read error may explain. The rearrangement links TRBV7-2 to TRBJ2-5, with 9 bases that match TRBD2. Germline V gene lookup returns CDR1 SGHTA and CDR2 FQGNSA. There are 15 residues in the CDR3. The CDR3 loop is CASSLGASGKEAQYF. The CDR3 coding sequence is TGTGCCAGCAGCTTAGGGGCTAGCGGGAAAGAGGCCCAGTACTTC.

Worth noting for this clonotype: A much larger clone sits a single nucleotide away, making a read error possible. This chain joins TRBV7-9 and TRBJ2-3, with D uncertain. CDR3 length: 11 amino acids. The germline CDR1 and CDR2 sequences are SEHNR and FQNEAQ (reference sequence). The CDR3 spells CARSLVDTQYF. CDR3 bases: TGTGCCAGAAGCTTAGTAGATACGCAGTATTTT.

This clonotype was counted a few times. The chain recombines TRBV7-9 with TRBJ2-7; D may be TRBD1 (6 bases). Germline assignment: CDR1 SEHNR and CDR2 FQNEAQ (reference sequence). V lost 6 bases to trimming and J lost 9 bases, with 21 bases between them. The CDR3 has 14 residues. DNA for the CDR3: TGTGCCAGCAGTTACGGGACATCCGATCACGCGCAGTACTTC. The encoded protein is CASSYGTSDHAQYF.

This clonotype has ten or more counts. The V and J genes are TRBV25-1 and TRBJ2-5, with D perhaps TRBD1 (6 bases). The ends were cut back, 10 bases at V and 2 bases at J, with 17 bases in the middle. CDR1 and CDR2 from the germline V gene are MGHDK and SYGVNS. The CDR3 sequence is 14 residues long. The CDR3 loop reads CATSPPRGQETQYF. The CDR3 nucleotides read TGTGCCACCTCCCCACCCAGGGGACAAGAGACCCAGTACTTC. The whole variable domain, filled in from reference TRBV25-1 and TRBJ2-5, reads EADIYQTPRYLVIGTGKKITLECSQTMGHDKMYWYQQDPGMELHLIHYSYGVNSTEKGDLSSESTVSRIRTEHFPLTLESARPSHTSQYLCATSPPRGQETQYFGPGTRLLVL.

The table lists this clonotype with many counts. The chain recombines TRBV20-1 with TRBJ2-1; maybe TRBD2 (6 bases). V dropped 4 bases and J dropped 6 bases, with 13 bases sitting between them. Germline V CDR1 and CDR2: DFQATT, SNEGSKA (reference sequence). This CDR3 comprises 13 residues. The CDR3 here is CSATYGGGNEQFF. DNA of the CDR3: TGCAGTGCTACCTATGGGGGAGGCAATGAGCAGTTCTTC.